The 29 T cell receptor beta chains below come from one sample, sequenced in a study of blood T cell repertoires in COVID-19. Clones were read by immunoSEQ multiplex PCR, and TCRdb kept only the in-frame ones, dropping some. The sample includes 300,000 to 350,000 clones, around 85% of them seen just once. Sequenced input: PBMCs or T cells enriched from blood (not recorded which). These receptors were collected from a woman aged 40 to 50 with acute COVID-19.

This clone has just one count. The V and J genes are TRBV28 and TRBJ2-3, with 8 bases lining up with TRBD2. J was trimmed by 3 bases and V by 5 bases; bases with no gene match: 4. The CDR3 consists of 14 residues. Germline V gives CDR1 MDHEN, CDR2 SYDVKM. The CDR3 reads CASSEGTRTDTQYF. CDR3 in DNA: TGTGCCAGCAGTGAAGGGACTAGGACAGATACGCAGTATTTT.

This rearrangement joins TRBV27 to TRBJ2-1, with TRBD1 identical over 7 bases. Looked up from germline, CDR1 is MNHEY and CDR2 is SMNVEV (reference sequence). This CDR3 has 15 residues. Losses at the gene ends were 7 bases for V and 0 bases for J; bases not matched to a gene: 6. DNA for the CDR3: TGTGCCAGCACCCGGACAGGTACCTCCTACAATGAGCAGTTCTTC. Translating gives CASTRTGTSYNEQFF.

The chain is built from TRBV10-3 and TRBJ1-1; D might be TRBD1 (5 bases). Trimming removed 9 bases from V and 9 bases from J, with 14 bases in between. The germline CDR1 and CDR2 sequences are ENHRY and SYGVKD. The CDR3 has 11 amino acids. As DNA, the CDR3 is TGTGCCATAGATGGGGCAGGGAAAGCTTTCTTT. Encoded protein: CAIDGAGKAFF.

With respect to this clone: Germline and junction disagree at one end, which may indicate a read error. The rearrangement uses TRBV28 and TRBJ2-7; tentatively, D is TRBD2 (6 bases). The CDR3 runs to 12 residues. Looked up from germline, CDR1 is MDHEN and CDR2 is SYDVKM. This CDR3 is CASSSGGGLGHF. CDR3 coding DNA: TGTGCCAGCAGTTCAGGCGGAGGGCTAGGGCACTTC.

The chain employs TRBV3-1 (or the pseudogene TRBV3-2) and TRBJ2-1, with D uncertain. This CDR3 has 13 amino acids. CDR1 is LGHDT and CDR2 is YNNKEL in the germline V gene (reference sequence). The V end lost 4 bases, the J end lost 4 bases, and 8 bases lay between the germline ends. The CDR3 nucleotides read TGTGCCAGCAGCCCCTTAACATACAATGAGCAGTTCTTC. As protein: CASSPLTYNEQFF.

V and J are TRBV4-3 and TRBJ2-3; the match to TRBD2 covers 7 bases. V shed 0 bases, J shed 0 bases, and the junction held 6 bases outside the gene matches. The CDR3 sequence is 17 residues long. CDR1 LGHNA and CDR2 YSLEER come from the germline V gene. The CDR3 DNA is TGCGCCAGCAGCCAAGATAGCGGGCAGATAAGCACAGATACGCAGTATTTT. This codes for CASSQDSGQISTDTQYF.

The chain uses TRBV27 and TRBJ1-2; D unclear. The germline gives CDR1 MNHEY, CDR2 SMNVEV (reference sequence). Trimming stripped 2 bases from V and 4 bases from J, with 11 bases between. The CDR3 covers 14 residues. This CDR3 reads CASSLSGSSYGYTF. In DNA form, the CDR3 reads TGTGCCAGCAGTTTAAGCGGGTCCTCCTATGGCTACACCTTC.

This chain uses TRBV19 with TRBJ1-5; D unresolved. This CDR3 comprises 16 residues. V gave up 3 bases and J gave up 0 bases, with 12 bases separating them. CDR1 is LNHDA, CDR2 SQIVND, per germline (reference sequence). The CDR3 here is CASSIGPGTSNQPQHF. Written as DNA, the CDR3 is TGTGCCAGTAGTATTGGGCCAGGAACTAGCAATCAGCCCCAGCATTTT.

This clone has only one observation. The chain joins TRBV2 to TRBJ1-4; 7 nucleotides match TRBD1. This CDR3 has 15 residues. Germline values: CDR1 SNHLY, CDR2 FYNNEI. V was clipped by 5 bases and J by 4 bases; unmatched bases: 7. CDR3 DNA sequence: TGTGCCAGCAGTATCCAGGGACAGATTAATGAAAAACTGTTTTTT. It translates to CASSIQGQINEKLFF. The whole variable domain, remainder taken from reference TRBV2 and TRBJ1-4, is EPEVTQTPSHQVTQMGQEVILRCVPISNHLYFYWYRQILGQKVEFLVSFYNNEISEKSEIFDDQFSVERPDGSNFTLKIRSTKLEDSAMYFCASSIQGQINEKLFFGSGTQLSVL.

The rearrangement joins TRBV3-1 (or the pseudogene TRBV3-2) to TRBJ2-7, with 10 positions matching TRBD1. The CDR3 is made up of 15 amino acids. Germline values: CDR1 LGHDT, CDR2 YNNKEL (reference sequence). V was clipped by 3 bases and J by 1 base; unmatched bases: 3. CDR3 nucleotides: TGTGCCAGCAGCCAGGGACAGGGGATTTCCTACGAGCAGTACTTC. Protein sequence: CASSQGQGISYEQYF.

The CDR3 loop is CASSTGGLTSGNTIYF. The CDR3 nucleotides read TGTGCCAGTAGTACAGGGGGCCTTACCTCTGGAAACACCATATATTTT. This rearrangement joins TRBV19 to TRBJ1-3, with TRBD1 identical over 8 bases. Germline V gives CDR1 LNHDA, CDR2 SQIVND (reference sequence). This CDR3 has 16 residues. V lost 4 bases, J lost 0 bases, and 5 bases stayed unmatched. Drawing the rest from reference TRBV19 and TRBJ1-3, the complete variable domain is DGGITQSPKYLFRKEGQNVTLSCEQNLNHDAMYWYRQDPGQGLRLIYYSQIVNDFQKGDIAEGYSVSREKKESFPLTVTSAQKNPTAFYLCASSTGGLTSGNTIYFGEGSWLTVV.

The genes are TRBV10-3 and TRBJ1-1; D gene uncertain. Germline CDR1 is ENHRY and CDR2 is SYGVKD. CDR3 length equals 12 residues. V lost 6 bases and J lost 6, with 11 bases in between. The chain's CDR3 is CAIRQVSAEAFF. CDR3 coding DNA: TGTGCCATCAGGCAGGTTAGCGCTGAAGCTTTCTTT.

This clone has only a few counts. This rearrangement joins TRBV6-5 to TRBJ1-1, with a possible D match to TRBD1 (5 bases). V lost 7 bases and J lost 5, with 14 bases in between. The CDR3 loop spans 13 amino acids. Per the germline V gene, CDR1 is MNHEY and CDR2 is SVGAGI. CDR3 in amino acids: CASNTDTGTEAFF. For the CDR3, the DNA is TGTGCCAGCAACACAGATACAGGTACTGAAGCTTTCTTT.

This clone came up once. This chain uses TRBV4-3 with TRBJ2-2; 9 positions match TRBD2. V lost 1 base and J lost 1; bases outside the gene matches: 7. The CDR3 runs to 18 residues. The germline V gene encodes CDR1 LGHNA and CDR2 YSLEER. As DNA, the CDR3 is TGCGCCAGCAGCCAAGTCCAAAGTAGCGGGGGGAACACCGGGGAGCTGTTTTTT. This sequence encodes CASSQVQSSGGNTGELFF.

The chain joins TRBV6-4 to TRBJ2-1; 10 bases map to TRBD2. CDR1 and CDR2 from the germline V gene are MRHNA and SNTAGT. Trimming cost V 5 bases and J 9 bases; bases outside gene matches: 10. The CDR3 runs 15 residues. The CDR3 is CASSRLAGPPGEQFF. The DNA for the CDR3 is TGTGCCAGCAGTCGACTAGCGGGCCCACCGGGTGAGCAGTTCTTC.

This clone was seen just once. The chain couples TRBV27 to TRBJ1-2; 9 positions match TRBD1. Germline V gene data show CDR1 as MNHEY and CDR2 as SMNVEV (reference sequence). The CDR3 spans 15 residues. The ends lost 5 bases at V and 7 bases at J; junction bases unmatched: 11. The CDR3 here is CASSTYKGQGTGYTF. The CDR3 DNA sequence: TGTGCCAGCAGTACCTATAAGGGACAGGGTACTGGCTACACCTTC.

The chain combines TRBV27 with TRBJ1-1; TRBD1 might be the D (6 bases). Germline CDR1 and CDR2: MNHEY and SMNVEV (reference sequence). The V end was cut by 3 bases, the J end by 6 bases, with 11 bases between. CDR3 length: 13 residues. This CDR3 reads CASSFSGGPEAFF. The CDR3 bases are TGTGCCAGCAGTTTTTCGGGGGGCCCTGAAGCTTTCTTT.

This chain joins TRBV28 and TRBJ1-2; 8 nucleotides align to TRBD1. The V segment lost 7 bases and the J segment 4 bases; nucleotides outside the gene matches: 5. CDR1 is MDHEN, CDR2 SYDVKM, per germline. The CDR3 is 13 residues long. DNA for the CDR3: TGTGCCAGCACCTTGACAGGGGCCTATGGCTACACCTTC. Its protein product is CASTLTGAYGYTF.

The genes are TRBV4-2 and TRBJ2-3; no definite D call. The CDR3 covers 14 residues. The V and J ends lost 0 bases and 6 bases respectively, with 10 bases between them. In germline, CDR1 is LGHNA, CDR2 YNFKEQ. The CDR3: CASSQEAVWDTQYF. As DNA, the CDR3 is TGTGCCAGCAGCCAAGAGGCGGTTTGGGATACGCAGTATTTT.

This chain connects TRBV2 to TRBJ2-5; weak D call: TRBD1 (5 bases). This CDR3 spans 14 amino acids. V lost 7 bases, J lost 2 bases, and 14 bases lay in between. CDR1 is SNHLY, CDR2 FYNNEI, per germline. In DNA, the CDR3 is TGTGCCAGCAAAACTCAGGGTGGGCAAGAGACCCAGTACTTC. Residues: CASKTQGGQETQYF. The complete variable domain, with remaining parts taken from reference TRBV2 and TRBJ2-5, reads EPEVTQTPSHQVTQMGQEVILRCVPISNHLYFYWYRQILGQKVEFLVSFYNNEISEKSEIFDDQFSVERPDGSNFTLKIRSTKLEDSAMYFCASKTQGGQETQYFGPGTRLLVL.

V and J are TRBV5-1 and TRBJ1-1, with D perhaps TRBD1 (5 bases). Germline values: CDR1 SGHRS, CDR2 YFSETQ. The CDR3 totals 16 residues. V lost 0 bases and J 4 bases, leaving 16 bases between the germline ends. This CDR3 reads CASSLVQGRVGTEAFF. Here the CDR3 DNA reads TGCGCCAGCAGCTTGGTTCAGGGCAGGGTGGGCACTGAAGCTTTCTTT.

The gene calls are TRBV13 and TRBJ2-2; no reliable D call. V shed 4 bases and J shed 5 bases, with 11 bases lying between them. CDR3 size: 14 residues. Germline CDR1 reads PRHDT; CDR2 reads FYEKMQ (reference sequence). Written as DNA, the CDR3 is TGTGCCAGCAGCTCCCACTCCGGGACCGGGGAGCTGTTTTTT. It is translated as CASSSHSGTGELFF. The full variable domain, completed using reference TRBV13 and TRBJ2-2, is AAGVIQSPRHLIKEKRETATLKCYPIPRHDTVYWYQQGPGQDPQFLISFYEKMQSDKGSIPDRFSAQQFSDYHSELNMSSLELGDSALYFCASSSHSGTGELFFGEGSRLTVL.

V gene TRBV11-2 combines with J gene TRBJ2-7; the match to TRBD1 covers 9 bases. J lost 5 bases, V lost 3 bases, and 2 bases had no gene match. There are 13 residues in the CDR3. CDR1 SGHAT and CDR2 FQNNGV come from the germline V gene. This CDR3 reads CASSLDRGDEQYF. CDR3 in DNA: TGTGCCAGCAGCTTGGACAGGGGAGACGAGCAGTACTTC.

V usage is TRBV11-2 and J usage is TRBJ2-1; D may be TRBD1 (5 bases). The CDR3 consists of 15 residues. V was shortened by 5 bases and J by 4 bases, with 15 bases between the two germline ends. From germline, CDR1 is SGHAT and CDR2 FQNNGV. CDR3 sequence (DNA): TGTGCCAGCAGCATAGGGCAGGGTGGGTACAATGAGCAGTTCTTC. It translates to CASSIGQGGYNEQFF.

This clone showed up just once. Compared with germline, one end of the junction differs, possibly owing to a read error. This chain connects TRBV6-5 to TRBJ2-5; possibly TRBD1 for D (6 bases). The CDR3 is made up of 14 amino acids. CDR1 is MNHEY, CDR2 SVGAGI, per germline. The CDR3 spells CASRPGQIQEAQYF. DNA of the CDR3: TGTGCCAGCAGGCCCGGACAGATTCAAGAGGCCCAGTACTTC.

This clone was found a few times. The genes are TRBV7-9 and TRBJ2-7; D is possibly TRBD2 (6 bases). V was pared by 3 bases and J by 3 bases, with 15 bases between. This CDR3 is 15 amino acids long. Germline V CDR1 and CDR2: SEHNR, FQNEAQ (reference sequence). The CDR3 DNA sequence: TGTGCCAGCAGCTTGGGTAGCGGCTCGTTCTACGAGCAGTACTTC. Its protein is CASSLGSGSFYEQYF.

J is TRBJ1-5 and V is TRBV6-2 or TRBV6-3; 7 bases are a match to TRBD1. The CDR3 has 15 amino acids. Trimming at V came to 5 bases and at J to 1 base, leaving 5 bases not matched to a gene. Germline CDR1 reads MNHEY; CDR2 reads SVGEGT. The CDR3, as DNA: TGTGCCAGCAGTAATGACAGGGTGAGCAATCAGCCCCAGCATTTT. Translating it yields CASSNDRVSNQPQHF.

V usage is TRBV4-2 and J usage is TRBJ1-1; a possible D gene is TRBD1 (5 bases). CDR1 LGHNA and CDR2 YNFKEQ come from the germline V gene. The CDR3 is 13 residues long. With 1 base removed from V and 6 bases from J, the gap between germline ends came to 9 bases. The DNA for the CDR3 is TGTGCCAGCAGCCAAGCAGGGTACGCTGAAGCTTTCTTT. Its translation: CASSQAGYAEAFF.

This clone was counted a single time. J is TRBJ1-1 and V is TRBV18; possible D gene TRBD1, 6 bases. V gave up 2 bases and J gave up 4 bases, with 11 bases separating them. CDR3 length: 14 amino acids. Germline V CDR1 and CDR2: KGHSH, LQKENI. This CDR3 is CASSPSRQATEAFF. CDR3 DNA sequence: TGTGCCAGCTCACCATCCAGACAGGCCACTGAAGCTTTCTTT.